This T cell receptor beta chain was documented in a study of blood T cells in healthy people across ages. For the study at large: Researchers report that template switching captured about one barcoded beta molecule per two T cells. Overall study findings and caveats: More naive CD4+ cells and higher diversity were found in long-lived than in aged donors.

Next came a second PCR, run for about 7 to 12 cycles, which used a sample-barcoded 5' primer along with a J-beta primer mix. A tag from a template-switch adaptor with 12 random nucleotides marked each cDNA molecule. TCRdb re-derived calls from the 5' RACE reads in MiXCR, one entry per CDR3 protein. The sample has around 1,500,000 distinct CDR3 sequences; 42% are singletons. In its sample, this clonotype was seen once. Its specificity is unknown. Trimming left V 4 bases short and J 0 bases short, with 15 bases between. This CDR3 has 17 residues. Germline assignment: CDR1 LGHDT and CDR2 YNNKEL (reference sequence).

This TCR was recovered from a woman between 18 and 29 years old in good health. What was sequenced was blood. The chain has TRBV3-1 and TRBJ2-2; possible D gene TRBD2, 5 bases. The CDR3 spells CASSPSLDGTNTGELFF. The DNA for the CDR3 is TGTGCCAGCAGCCCAAGCCTCGACGGGACGAACACCGGGGAGCTGTTTTTT.